This T cell receptor beta chain was profiled in a study of identical twins. Points from the study as a whole: Reduced insertions were recorded for abundant cord blood beta clonotypes, with no such pattern in memory repertoires. For zero-insertion analyses, partial confounding could come from invariant MAIT and iNKT cells.

Every one of the donors was a healthy Caucasian. This clonotype was seen a handful of times. Its target is not known. TCRdb fed the 5' RACE reads into MiXCR, producing one record per CDR3 protein. The profile shows nearly 650,000 distinct CDR3 sequences, just over 7% of them singletons. A further study also used this sample, focusing on yellow fever vaccine responses in identical twins.

The receptor was isolated from a woman younger than 35 in good health. Sequenced input: PBMCs.

Written as DNA, the CDR3 is TGTGCCAGCAGCCTACGGGACAACCGGGAGCTGTTTTTT. Its translation: CASSLRDNRELFF. The chain couples TRBV11-2 to TRBJ2-2; weak D call: TRBD1 (6 bases). In germline, CDR1 is SGHAT, CDR2 FQNNGV. This CDR3 comprises 13 residues. Between the trimmed V and J ends, which lost 5 bases and 9 bases, there was a span of 13 bases. The whole variable domain, filled in from reference TRBV11-2 and TRBJ2-2, reads EAGVAQSPRYKIIEKRQSVAFWCNPISGHATLYWYQQILGQGPKLLIQFQNNGVVDDSQLPKDRFSAERLKGVDSTLKIQPAKLEDSAVYLCASSLRDNRELFFGEGSRLTVL.